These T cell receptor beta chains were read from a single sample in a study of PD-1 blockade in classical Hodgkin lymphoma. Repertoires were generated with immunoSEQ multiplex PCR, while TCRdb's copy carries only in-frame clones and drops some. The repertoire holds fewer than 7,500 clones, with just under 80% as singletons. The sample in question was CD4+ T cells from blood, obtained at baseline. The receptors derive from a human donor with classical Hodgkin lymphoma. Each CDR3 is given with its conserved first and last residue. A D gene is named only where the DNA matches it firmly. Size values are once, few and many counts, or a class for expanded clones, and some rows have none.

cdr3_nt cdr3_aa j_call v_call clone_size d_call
TGTGCCCGGAATTACAGGGGGAACACTGAAGCTTTCTTT CARNYRGNTEAFF TRBJ1-1 TRBV6-1 few TRBD1
TGCGCCAGCAGCTTGGGGACTTTCCCCGATACGCAGTATTTT CASSLGTFPDTQYF TRBJ2-3 TRBV5-1 few NA
TGTGCCAGCAGGGCCGGGACCCCCTCGGGCGGGGAGCTGTTTTTT CASRAGTPSGGELFF TRBJ2-2 TRBV21-1 once NA
TGTGCCACCAGCAGAGGTCGGCTACTAATGGAGACCCAGTACTTC CATSRGRLLMETQYF TRBJ2-5 TRBV15 NA NA
TGTGCCAGCAGCCACAAGGTAGCGGGCACCGGGGAGCTGTTTTTT CASSHKVAGTGELFF TRBJ2-2 TRBV11-1 NA TRBD2
TGTGCCAGCAGCGTAACAGGCTACTCCCACGAGCAGTACTTC CASSVTGYSHEQYF TRBJ2-7 TRBV9 NA NA
TGTGCCAGCAGTTCCTACGGGACGGACTATGGCTACACCTTC CASSSYGTDYGYTF TRBJ1-2 TRBV6-5 NA NA
TGTGCCAGCAGTGGTGCAGGGAGCTCTGGGGCCAACGTCCTGACTTTC CASSGAGSSGANVLTF TRBJ2-6 TRBV6-1 NA NA
TGCAGCGTTGTCCGGAGGGCCTTAAGCACAGATACGCAGTATTTT CSVVRRALSTDTQYF TRBJ2-3 TRBV29-1 NA NA
TGTGCCAGTAGTGGCGGGCCCTTATTTAACACCGGGGAGCTGTTTTTT CASSGGPLFNTGELFF TRBJ2-2 TRBV6-1 NA NA
TGTGCCAGCAGCTTAGATATGGGGACGCTACGGTATGGCTACACCTTC CASSLDMGTLRYGYTF TRBJ1-2 TRBV7-9 NA NA
TGTGCCAGTAGTATACAGCTCTCTGGAAACACCATATATTTT CASSIQLSGNTIYF TRBJ1-3 TRBV19 NA NA
TGTGCCAGCAGTTTAGCCGGGACCCAGTACTTC CASSLAGTQYF TRBJ2-5 TRBV28 NA NA
TGTGCCAGCAGACCTGGACAGGGTTACGAAAAACTGTTTTTT CASRPGQGYEKLFF TRBJ1-4 TRBV27 few TRBD1
TGTGCCAGTAGTATTCCCCCGGGAGGAAAACTGTTTTTT CASSIPPGGKLFF TRBJ1-4 TRBV19 NA NA
TGTGCCAGCACTGCCGCGGGGGGGATCACTGAAGCTTTCTTT CASTAAGGITEAFF TRBJ1-1 TRBV6-5 NA NA
TGTGCCAGCTCACAACAAGAGACCCAGTACTTC CASSQQETQYF TRBJ2-5 TRBV18 NA NA
TGTGCCAGTAGTATAGGCAATAGCAATCAGCCCCAGCATTTT CASSIGNSNQPQHF TRBJ1-5 TRBV19 few NA
TGTGCCAGCAGTTTAAGGCAGGGGGGCTCCTACGAGCAGTACTTC CASSLRQGGSYEQYF TRBJ2-7 TRBV27 NA NA
TGTGCCAGCAGTTTATCTGTCTGGGGACGAAAGAACACTGAAGCTTTCTTT CASSLSVWGRKNTEAFF TRBJ1-1 TRBV27 NA NA
TGCAGCGCCTCCCGCCAGGGTCTCTACGAGCAGTACTTC CSASRQGLYEQYF TRBJ2-7 TRBV29-1 NA NA
TGTGCCATCACCGGACATCTGAACACCGGGGAGCTGTTTTTT CAITGHLNTGELFF TRBJ2-2 TRBV10-3 NA NA
TGTGCCAGCAGCTCCCCTAGCGGCCTAAACACCGGGGAGCTGTTTTTT CASSSPSGLNTGELFF TRBJ2-2 TRBV7-9 NA TRBD2
TGCGCCAGCAGCAGAGTCGGGTCCCCCTACGAGCAGTACTTC CASSRVGSPYEQYF TRBJ2-7 TRBV5-1 NA NA
TGTGCCAGCAGGGAGGGTTCCCCCTACGAGCAGTACTTC CASREGSPYEQYF TRBJ2-7 TRBV2 once NA
TGTGCCAGCAGCCCGGGACAACAAGAGACCCAGTACTTC CASSPGQQETQYF TRBJ2-5 TRBV5-5 NA NA
TGCGCCAGCAGCTTGGGGACGGGAGCTGCAACCTACGAGCAGTACTTC CASSLGTGAATYEQYF TRBJ2-7 TRBV5-1 NA NA
TGTGCCAGCAGTGGGGGACAGGGGGCTTATCAGCCCCAGCATTTT CASSGGQGAYQPQHF TRBJ1-5 TRBV6-1 NA TRBD1
TGCGCCAGCAGCCAAGATTCCGGGGCGGGGCTAGCGGATCCAAATAACCACGAGCAGTACTTC CASSQDSGAGLADPNNHEQYF TRBJ2-7 TRBV4-1 once TRBD2
TGTGCCAGCAGGCTCACACAGGGGACAGTCTACGAGCAGTACTTC CASRLTQGTVYEQYF TRBJ2-7 TRBV28 NA TRBD1
TGTGCCAGCAGCAAAAAGCGCGGGACCGGGGACTACGAGCAGTACTTC CASSKKRGTGDYEQYF TRBJ2-7 TRBV21-1 NA NA
TGTGCCAGCAGCGCCAGGGGGCAAGTCAGGAATACGCAGTATTTT CASSARGQVRNTQYF TRBJ2-3 TRBV9 NA TRBD1
TGTGCCAGCAGTTTAGGACAAGCTAACTATGGCTACACCTTC CASSLGQANYGYTF TRBJ1-2 TRBV27 NA NA
TGTGCCAGCTCACCCCGGTTAGCGGCAATGAGCACAGATACGCAGTATTTT CASSPRLAAMSTDTQYF TRBJ2-3 TRBV18 NA NA
TGCAGCGTGCGGACAGGGGGCGCGGGTGAAGCTTTCTTT CSVRTGGAGEAFF TRBJ1-1 TRBV29-1 NA TRBD1
TGTGCCAGCAGTCAAAAAAACAGAGAAGAGACCCAGTACTTC CASSQKNREETQYF TRBJ2-5 TRBV2 few NA
TGTGCCAGCAGCCCCCGGGGGGAGTCTCACTACGAGCAGTACTTC CASSPRGESHYEQYF TRBJ2-7 TRBV5-6 once TRBD2
TGTGCCACGGGGACTAGCGATAACAATGAGCAGTTCTTC CATGTSDNNEQFF TRBJ2-1 TRBV10-3 NA TRBD2
TGTGCCAGCTCACCCGGGACAGGGACAGATACGCAGTATTTT CASSPGTGTDTQYF TRBJ2-3 TRBV18 NA TRBD1
TGTGCCAGCAGTTTGATACTCAAGAACACTGAAGCTTTCTTT CASSLILKNTEAFF TRBJ1-1 TRBV28 NA NA
TGTGCCACCCGCAATGGCGGCTCTGGGGCCAACGTCCTGACTTTC CATRNGGSGANVLTF TRBJ2-6 TRBV15 few NA
TGTGCCAGCTCATCGAAACAGGGGGCTGATCAGCCCCAGCATTTT CASSSKQGADQPQHF TRBJ1-5 TRBV18 NA TRBD1
TGTGCCAGCAGTTACTCGATTGCTCACAGGGGCTACGAGCAGTACTTC CASSYSIAHRGYEQYF TRBJ2-7 TRBV6-5 NA TRBD1
TGTGCCAGTAGTATAGTAGGAACAGGGGAGGACTATGGCTACACCTTC CASSIVGTGEDYGYTF TRBJ1-2 TRBV19 NA TRBD1
TGTGCCAGCAGCCAAGCGGGACAGGGGTCGGATACGCAGTATTTT CASSQAGQGSDTQYF TRBJ2-3 TRBV14 NA TRBD1
TGTGCCAGTAGTAATTCCGCCGCTAGCGGGTCCAATGAGCAGTTCTTC CASSNSAASGSNEQFF TRBJ2-1 TRBV19 NA TRBD2
TGCGCCAGCGGGGATAACTATGGCTACACCTTC CASGDNYGYTF TRBJ1-2 TRBV10-2 NA NA